The clone carrying this TCR beta chain was found once. Germline V gene data show CDR1 as GTSNPN and CDR2 as SVGIG (reference sequence). The V end was cut by 5 bases, the J end by 4 bases, with 20 bases between. The CDR3 spans 15 residues. The sample is drawn from a study of T cell responses to AZD1222 COVID-19 vaccine. Libraries were prepared by immunoSEQ multiplex PCR; TCRdb keeps only in-frame clonotypes and omits some of them. The sample records more than 85,000 clones, approximately 90% being singletons. This sequence was found in an adult in good health. Source: peripheral blood, taken on day 0 of AZD1222 vaccination. V is TRBV30 and J is TRBJ2-5, with D perhaps given as TRBD1 or TRBD2 (5 bases each). The CDR3 sequence is CAWVLWGSPGETQYF. Written as DNA, the CDR3 is TGTGCCTGGGTCCTTTGGGGGAGCCCCGGAGAGACCCAGTACTTC.